Listed below are T cell receptor beta chains from one sample, sequenced in a study of blood T cell repertoires in COVID-19. The protocol was immunoSEQ multiplex PCR, while the TCRdb copy is restricted to in-frame clones and leaves out a portion. The data hold roughly 400,000 clones, with around nine tenths observed a single time. What was sequenced was PBMCs or T cells enriched from blood (not recorded which). These receptor sequences come from a woman in her thirties who had recovered from COVID-19. CDR3s include the opening cysteine and the closing phenylalanine or tryptophan. Each record gives: D gene, V gene, clone size, J gene, CDR3 DNA, CDR3 protein. The D gene is left open where the match is weak. Clone size is not always given. Where it is, it says once, few, many or a class for expanded clones.

D: TRBD2
V: TRBV7-2
size: -
J: TRBJ2-2
DNA: TGTGCCAGCAGCTTAGATCTTTTAGGGACTAGGTACACCGGGGAGCTGTTTTTT
CDR3: CASSLDLLGTRYTGELFF

D: -
V: TRBV7-9
size: -
J: TRBJ1-1
DNA: TGTGCCAGCAGCACTCCTCCTCGCGATCCGGTGAACACTGAAGCTTTCTTT
CDR3: CASSTPPRDPVNTEAFF

D: -
V: TRBV28
size: -
J: TRBJ2-6
DNA: TGTGCCAGCAGTGTGCCCGGGGTCGACTCTGGGGCCAACGTCCTGACTTTC
CDR3: CASSVPGVDSGANVLTF

D: -
V: TRBV10-3
size: -
J: TRBJ1-1
DNA: TGTGCCATCACAGGGGACCTAGTAACTGAAGCTTTCTTT
CDR3: CAITGDLVTEAFF

D: -
V: TRBV30
size: -
J: TRBJ1-6
DNA: TGTGCCTGGAGTTCGTCCAGGGGTAATTCACCCCTCCACTTT
CDR3: CAWSSSRGNSPLHF

D: -
V: TRBV5-6
size: once
J: TRBJ1-1
DNA: TGTGCCAGCAGCTTGGGAGGGATGAAGGCTTTCTTT
CDR3: CASSLGGMKAFF

D: TRBD1
V: TRBV3-1/TRBV3-2
size: -
J: TRBJ1-1
DNA: TGTGCCAGCAGCCAAGGGTTACAGGGGCTGGTGGCTTTCTTT
CDR3: CASSQGLQGLVAFF

D: -
V: TRBV27
size: -
J: TRBJ2-1
DNA: TGTGCCAGCAGTTTATCGGCTAGCAATAGAAGACGAGCCTACAATGAGCAGTTCTTC
CDR3: CASSLSASNRRRAYNEQFF

D: TRBD1
V: TRBV19
size: -
J: TRBJ1-5
DNA: TGTGCCAGTAGTATAGGACAGGGGCCCCAGCATTTT
CDR3: CASSIGQGPQHF

D: TRBD1
V: TRBV7-2
size: -
J: TRBJ2-1
DNA: TGTGCCAGCAGCCGGGGAACAGGGGGTTGGAATGAGCAGTTCTTC
CDR3: CASSRGTGGWNEQFF

D: TRBD1
V: TRBV9
size: -
J: TRBJ2-7
DNA: TGTGCCAGCAGCGTAAACGTAGGACAGGGCACCTACGAGCAGTACTTC
CDR3: CASSVNVGQGTYEQYF

D: TRBD1
V: TRBV13
size: few
J: TRBJ1-2
DNA: TGTGCCAGCAGCCCCCCGACAGGGAGGTTAGAGTATGGCTACACCTTC
CDR3: CASSPPTGRLEYGYTF

D: -
V: TRBV10-3
size: -
J: TRBJ1-2
DNA: TGTGCCATCAGTGGGGGCCAGGGGAACTATGGCTACACCTTC
CDR3: CAISGGQGNYGYTF

D: -
V: TRBV7-9
size: -
J: TRBJ2-5
DNA: TGTGCCAGCAGCTCCAGGGAGGTGGGAGAGACCCAGTACTTC
CDR3: CASSSREVGETQYF

D: TRBD2
V: TRBV10-2
size: -
J: TRBJ2-1
DNA: TGCGCCAGCAGGGGACGGGTCACCGGGACTAGCACCTACAATGAGCAGTTCTTC
CDR3: CASRGRVTGTSTYNEQFF

D: TRBD1
V: TRBV7-8
size: -
J: TRBJ2-5
DNA: TGTGCCAGCAGCCCGAGGACAGGTGAGGCAGAGACCCAGTACTTC
CDR3: CASSPRTGEAETQYF

D: -
V: TRBV7-9
size: -
J: TRBJ2-3
DNA: TGTGCCAGCAGCTCGGAGGGCCTTACAGATACGCAGTATTTT
CDR3: CASSSEGLTDTQYF

D: -
V: TRBV27
size: once
J: TRBJ1-2
DNA: TGTGCCAGCAGTCCACTATCGGGGGAAATCTATGGCTACACCTTC
CDR3: CASSPLSGEIYGYTF

D: -
V: TRBV5-6
size: -
J: TRBJ1-2
DNA: TGTGCCAGCAGCTTGTTTAGCGGGGAACGGGACTATGGCTACACCTTC
CDR3: CASSLFSGERDYGYTF

D: -
V: TRBV5-1
size: -
J: TRBJ2-1
DNA: TGCGCCAGCAAACAGGGTTATAATGAGCAGTTCTTC
CDR3: CASKQGYNEQFF

D: -
V: TRBV30
size: -
J: TRBJ1-2
DNA: TGTGCCTGGGAAGATCGGGGAGCAGGAGGCTACACCTTC
CDR3: CAWEDRGAGGYTF

D: TRBD2
V: TRBV3-1/TRBV3-2
size: -
J: TRBJ2-3
DNA: TGTGCCAGCAGCCAGACTAGCGGCACAGATACGCAGTATTTT
CDR3: CASSQTSGTDTQYF

D: -
V: TRBV7-9
size: -
J: TRBJ1-3
DNA: TGTGCCAGCAGCGACACCGGGACACCATCTGGAAACACCATATATTTT
CDR3: CASSDTGTPSGNTIYF

D: TRBD1
V: TRBV7-2
size: -
J: TRBJ1-5
DNA: TGTGCCAGCAGCTTAGCCGGGACAGGGTTTAATCAGCCCCAGCATTTT
CDR3: CASSLAGTGFNQPQHF

D: -
V: TRBV14
size: -
J: TRBJ2-3
DNA: TGTGCCAGCAGCCAAGACAGCGCAGATACGCAGTATTTT
CDR3: CASSQDSADTQYF

D: -
V: TRBV9
size: once
J: TRBJ2-1
DNA: TGTGCCAGCAGCGTAGGGCTAGCCAATGAGCAGTTCTTC
CDR3: CASSVGLANEQFF

D: TRBD2
V: TRBV5-6
size: few
J: TRBJ2-7
DNA: TGTGCCAGCAGCTTTTTGGGAGGGCGGCTGGAGGGGGAGCAGTACTTC
CDR3: CASSFLGGRLEGEQYF

D: TRBD1
V: TRBV7-2
size: -
J: TRBJ2-4
DNA: TGTGCCAGCAGCTTAGACCGACAGGGGATAGCCAAAAACATTCAGTACTTC
CDR3: CASSLDRQGIAKNIQYF

D: -
V: TRBV29-1
size: -
J: TRBJ2-1
DNA: TGCAGCGTTGAAGGGGATCTCGGGGTTGAGCAGTTCTTC
CDR3: CSVEGDLGVEQFF

D: TRBD1
V: TRBV6-1
size: -
J: TRBJ1-2
DNA: TGTGCCAGCAGTGAACAGGGGGCAGGTTATGGCTACACCTTC
CDR3: CASSEQGAGYGYTF

D: -
V: TRBV6-1
size: -
J: TRBJ2-2
DNA: TGTGCCAGCAGTGACCTCACCGGGGAGCTGTTTTTT
CDR3: CASSDLTGELFF

D: -
V: TRBV18
size: -
J: TRBJ1-4
DNA: TGTGCCAGCTCGTCAGGGATGAATGAAAAACTGTTTTTT
CDR3: CASSSGMNEKLFF

D: -
V: TRBV5-1
size: once
J: TRBJ2-7
DNA: TGCGCCAGCAGCCACGCTTCCCGGGACTTCCAGTACTTC
CDR3: CASSHASRDFQYF

D: TRBD1
V: TRBV28
size: -
J: TRBJ2-7
DNA: TGTGCCAGCAGTTTCGGGACAGGAAATACCTACGAGCAGTACTTC
CDR3: CASSFGTGNTYEQYF

D: TRBD1
V: TRBV29-1
size: -
J: TRBJ1-2
DNA: TGCAGCGTTGAAAGCATAAGGATGTCAGGGACAGGGAATCGGAACTATGGCTACACCTTC
CDR3: CSVESIRMSGTGNRNYGYTF

D: -
V: TRBV7-2
size: -
J: TRBJ1-3
DNA: TGTGCCAGCAGCGACGGACAGGGAAACACCATATATTTT
CDR3: CASSDGQGNTIYF

D: -
V: TRBV13
size: -
J: TRBJ2-1
DNA: TGTGCCAGCGGGGGCGAACAGGGCGTTTTTGAGCAGTTCTTC
CDR3: CASGGEQGVFEQFF

D: -
V: TRBV7-2
size: -
J: TRBJ1-4
DNA: TGTGCCAGCAGTCCAGGGGAAAAACTGTTTTTT
CDR3: CASSPGEKLFF

D: TRBD1
V: TRBV15
size: -
J: TRBJ2-7
DNA: TGTGCCACCAGCAGAAAGGGACAGGGGTACGAGCAGTACTTC
CDR3: CATSRKGQGYEQYF

D: TRBD1
V: TRBV5-1
size: -
J: TRBJ1-3
DNA: TGCGCCAGCAGCTTGCGCTCGGGACAGGGCAAGGTATCTGGAAACACCATATATTTT
CDR3: CASSLRSGQGKVSGNTIYF

D: TRBD2
V: TRBV27
size: -
J: TRBJ2-7
DNA: TGTGCCAGCAGGCCTCTAGCGGGTATCTCCTACGAGCAGTACTTC
CDR3: CASRPLAGISYEQYF

D: -
V: TRBV6-5
size: many
J: TRBJ1-1
DNA: TGTGCCAGCAGTTCTAGCTTTGAAGCTTTCTTT
CDR3: CASSSSFEAFF

D: -
V: TRBV27
size: -
J: TRBJ1-5
DNA: TGTGCCAGCAGCAAAGGAGGGCAGCCCCAGCATTTT
CDR3: CASSKGGQPQHF

D: TRBD1
V: TRBV3-1/TRBV3-2
size: -
J: TRBJ1-3
DNA: TGTGCCAGCAGCACCCGACAGGGGGCAAGCGGAAACACCATATATTTT
CDR3: CASSTRQGASGNTIYF

D: -
V: TRBV4-1
size: -
J: TRBJ1-1
DNA: TGCGCCAGCAGCCAAGATCGGGGGGCGCGGACTGAAGCTTTCTTT
CDR3: CASSQDRGARTEAFF

D: TRBD1
V: TRBV28
size: -
J: TRBJ1-1
DNA: TGTGCCAGCAGTTTCGCTTTTGGACAGGGTGATGAAGCTTTCTTT
CDR3: CASSFAFGQGDEAFF

D: TRBD2
V: TRBV7-9
size: -
J: TRBJ2-7
DNA: TGTGCCAGCAGCTCACAGCGGGAGGGCCGGTACGAGCAGTACTTC
CDR3: CASSSQREGRYEQYF

D: TRBD1
V: TRBV10-3
size: once
J: TRBJ1-5
DNA: TGTGCCATCAGTGATAATAGAGGGGGCCAGCCCCAGCATTTT
CDR3: CAISDNRGGQPQHF